This TCR beta chain was retrieved from a study of metastatic and nonmetastatic thyroid tumors. Study context: Comparative analysis of repertoires was undertaken across blood and tumor or nodule tissue obtained from malignant and benign thyroid patients.

Original handling: The study took CDR3 differences across clinicopathological groups and made a distant-metastasis classifier for papillary thyroid cancer from them. TCRdb re-called the PCR reads with MiXCR. TCRdb's processing, not the authors', yielded these V and J calls. The data hold some 28,000 clones, with around 15% observed a single time. The junction had 4 bases not matched to a gene; V was cut back by 0 bases and J by 6 bases. The germline V gene encodes CDR1 SGHRS and CDR2 YFSETQ. This CDR3 contains 14 residues. Overall study results and limits: TCR beta diversity was reportedly significantly higher in malignant thyroid tumors than benign nodules, in blood and tumor.

This clone was detected ten times or more. Its antigen is undetermined. Thyroid surgery was performed in patients who had received no treatment beforehand. The chain combines TRBV5-1 with TRBJ2-3, with 7 nucleotides matching TRBD2. Sequenced sample: blood. This sequence originates from a female donor with papillary thyroid cancer or a benign thyroid nodule (not recorded which). Some clones in this sample may be carry-over from other donors' samples. The CDR3: CASSLEGSGDTQYF. Written as DNA, the CDR3 is TGCGCCAGCAGCTTGGAGGGTAGCGGGGATACGCAGTATTTT.